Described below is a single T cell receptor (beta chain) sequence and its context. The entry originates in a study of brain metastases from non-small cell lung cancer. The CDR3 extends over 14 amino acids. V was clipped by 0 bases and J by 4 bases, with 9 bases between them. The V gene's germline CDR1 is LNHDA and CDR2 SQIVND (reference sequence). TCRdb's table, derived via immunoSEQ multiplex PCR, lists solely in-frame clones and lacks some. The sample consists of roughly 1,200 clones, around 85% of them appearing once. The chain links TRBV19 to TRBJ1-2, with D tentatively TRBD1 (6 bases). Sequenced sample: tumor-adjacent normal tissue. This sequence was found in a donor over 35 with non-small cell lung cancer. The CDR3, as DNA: TGTGCCAGTAGTATAGATTACAGGGTCTATGGCTACACCTTC. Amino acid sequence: CASSIDYRVYGYTF.